The clone carrying this TCR beta chain was counted at least ten times. Its specificity is unknown. Orbital computed tomography and thyroid ultrasound, together with serum TRAb and thyroxine and clinical symptoms, were used for diagnoses. The data are from a study of T cells in Graves' hyperthyroidism and ophthalmopathy. General study results and limits: Most expanded thyroid clonotypes above 0.001 also appeared in blood.

This CDR3 contains 16 residues. Germline V gives CDR1 MDHEN, CDR2 SYDVKM. Deletions cut 2 bases from V and 4 bases from J, with 17 bases between. Amplified regions were TCR beta CDR3 sequences from RNA transcripts. The HTBI primer set was used in a first-round RT-PCR of the TCR CDR3. TCRdb re-analysed the multiplex PCR reads in MiXCR, keeping a single row per CDR3 protein. The repertoire has about 300,000 distinct CDR3 sequences, roughly 18% of them found once; the top ten carry just under 40%. The sequence was obtained from a man between 50 and 59 years old with Graves' ophthalmopathy. The chain carries TRBV28 and TRBJ1-2; D may be TRBD1 (5 bases). The sequenced sample consisted of blood. Written as DNA, the CDR3 is TGTGCCAGCAGTTTACCCGCTCAGGGTGGCCTCTATGGCTACACCTTC. Translating gives CASSLPAQGGLYGYTF.